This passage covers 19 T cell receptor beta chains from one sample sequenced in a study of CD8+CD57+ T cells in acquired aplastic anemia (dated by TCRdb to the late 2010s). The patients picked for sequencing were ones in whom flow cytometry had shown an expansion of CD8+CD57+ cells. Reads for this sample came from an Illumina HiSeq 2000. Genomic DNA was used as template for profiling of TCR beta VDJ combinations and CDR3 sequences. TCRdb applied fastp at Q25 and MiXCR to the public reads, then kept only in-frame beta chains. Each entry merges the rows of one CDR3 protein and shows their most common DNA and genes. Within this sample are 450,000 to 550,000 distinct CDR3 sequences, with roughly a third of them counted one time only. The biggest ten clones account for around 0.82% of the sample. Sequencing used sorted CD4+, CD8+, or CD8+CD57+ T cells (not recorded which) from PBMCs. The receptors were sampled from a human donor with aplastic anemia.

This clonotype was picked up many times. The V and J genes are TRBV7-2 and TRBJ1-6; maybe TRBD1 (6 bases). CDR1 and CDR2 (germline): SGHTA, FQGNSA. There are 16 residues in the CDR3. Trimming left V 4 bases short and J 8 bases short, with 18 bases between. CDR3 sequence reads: CASSYYRALWDSPLHF. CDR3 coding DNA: TGTGCCAGCAGCTACTACAGGGCCCTATGGGATTCACCCCTCCACTTT.

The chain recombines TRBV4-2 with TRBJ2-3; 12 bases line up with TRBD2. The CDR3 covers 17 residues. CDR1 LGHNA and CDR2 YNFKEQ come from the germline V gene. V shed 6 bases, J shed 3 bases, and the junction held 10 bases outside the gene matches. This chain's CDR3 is CASSSLAGGRRTDTQYF. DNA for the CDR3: TGTGCCAGCAGTTCTCTAGCGGGGGGGCGAAGGACAGATACGCAGTATTTT.

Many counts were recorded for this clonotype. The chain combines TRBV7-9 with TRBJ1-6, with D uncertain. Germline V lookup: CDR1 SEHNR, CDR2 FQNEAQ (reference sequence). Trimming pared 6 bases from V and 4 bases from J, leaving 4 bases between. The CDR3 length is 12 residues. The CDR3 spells CASSDYNSPLHF. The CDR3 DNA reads TGTGCCAGCAGTGATTATAATTCACCCCTCCACTTT.

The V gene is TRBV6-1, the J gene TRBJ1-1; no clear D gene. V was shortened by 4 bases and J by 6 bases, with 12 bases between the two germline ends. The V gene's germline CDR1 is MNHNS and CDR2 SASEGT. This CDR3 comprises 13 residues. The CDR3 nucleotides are TGTGCCAGCAGTGTAAGATTCGGGGCTGAAGCTTTCTTT. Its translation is CASSVRFGAEAFF.

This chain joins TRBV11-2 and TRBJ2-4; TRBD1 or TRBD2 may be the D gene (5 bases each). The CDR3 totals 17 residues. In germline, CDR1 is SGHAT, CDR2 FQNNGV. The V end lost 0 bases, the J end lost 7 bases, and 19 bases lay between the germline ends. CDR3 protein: CASSLEGTLFSGNIQYF. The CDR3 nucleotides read TGTGCCAGCAGCTTAGAAGGGACCTTATTTTCCGGGAACATTCAGTACTTC.

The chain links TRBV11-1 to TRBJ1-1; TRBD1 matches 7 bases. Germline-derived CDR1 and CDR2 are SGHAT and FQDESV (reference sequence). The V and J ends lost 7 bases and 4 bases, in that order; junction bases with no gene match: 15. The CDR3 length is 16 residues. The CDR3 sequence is CASTAGAGGVGTEAFF. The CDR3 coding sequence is TGTGCCAGCACCGCCGGGGCAGGGGGAGTTGGCACTGAAGCTTTCTTT.

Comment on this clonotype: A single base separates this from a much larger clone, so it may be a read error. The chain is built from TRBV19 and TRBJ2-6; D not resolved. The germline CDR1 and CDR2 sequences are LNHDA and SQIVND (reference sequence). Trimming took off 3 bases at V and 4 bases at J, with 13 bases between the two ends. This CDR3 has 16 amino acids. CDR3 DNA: TGTGCCAGTAGTATTTCATCCGCTACCGGGGCCAACGTCCTGACTTTC. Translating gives CASSISSATGANVLTF.

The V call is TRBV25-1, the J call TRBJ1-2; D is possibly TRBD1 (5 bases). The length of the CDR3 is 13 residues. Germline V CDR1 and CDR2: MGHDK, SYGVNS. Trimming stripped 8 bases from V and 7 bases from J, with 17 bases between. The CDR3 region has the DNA TGTGCCAGCGGCCTGTCGGGGGATTTTGGCTACACCTTC. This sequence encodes CASGLSGDFGYTF.

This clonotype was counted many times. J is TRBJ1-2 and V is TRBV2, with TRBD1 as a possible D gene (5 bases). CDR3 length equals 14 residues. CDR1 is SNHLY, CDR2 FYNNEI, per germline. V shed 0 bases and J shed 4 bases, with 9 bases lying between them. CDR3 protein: CASSEAGGGYGYTF. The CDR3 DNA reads TGTGCCAGCAGTGAAGCCGGGGGAGGCTATGGCTACACCTTC.

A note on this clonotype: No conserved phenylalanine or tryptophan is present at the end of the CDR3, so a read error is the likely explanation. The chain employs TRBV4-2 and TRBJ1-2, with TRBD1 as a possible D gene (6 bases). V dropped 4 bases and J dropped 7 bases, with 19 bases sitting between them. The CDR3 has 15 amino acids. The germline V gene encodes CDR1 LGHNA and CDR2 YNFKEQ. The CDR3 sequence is CASSLTTGRSGGYTL. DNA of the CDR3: TGTGCCAGCAGCCTTACGACAGGAAGGTCGGGTGGCTACACCCTC.

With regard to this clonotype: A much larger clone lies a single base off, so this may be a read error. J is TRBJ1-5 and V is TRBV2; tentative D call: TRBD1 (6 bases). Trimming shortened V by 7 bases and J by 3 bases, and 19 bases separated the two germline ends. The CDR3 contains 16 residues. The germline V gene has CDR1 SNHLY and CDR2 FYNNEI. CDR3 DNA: TGTGCCAGCACCGCGGGGGACACTGACCTCAATCAGCCCCAGCATTTT. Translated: CASTAGDTDLNQPQHF. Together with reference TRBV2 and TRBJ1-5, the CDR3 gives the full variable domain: EPEVTQTPSHQVTQMGQEVILRCVPISNHLYFYWYRQILGQKVEFLVSFYNNEISEKSEIFDDQFSVERPDGSNFTLKIRSTKLEDSAMYFCASTAGDTDLNQPQHFGDGTRLSIL.

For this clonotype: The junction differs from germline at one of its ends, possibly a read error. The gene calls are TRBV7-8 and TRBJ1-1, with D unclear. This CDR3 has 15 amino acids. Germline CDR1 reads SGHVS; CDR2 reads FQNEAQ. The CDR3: CARSLQPAGNTEAFF. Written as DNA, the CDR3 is TGTGCCCGCAGCTTACAGCCGGCGGGGAACACTGAAGCTTTCTTT.

The CDR3 sequence: CASSQDAGNQPQHF. The CDR3 nucleotides are TGTGCCAGCAGCCAGGACGCAGGCAATCAGCCCCAGCATTTT. J is TRBJ1-5 and V is TRBV5-4; D not resolved. V lost 4 bases to trimming and J lost 2 bases, with 10 bases between them. The germline V gene encodes CDR1 SGHNT and CDR2 YYREEE (reference sequence). There are 14 residues in the CDR3.

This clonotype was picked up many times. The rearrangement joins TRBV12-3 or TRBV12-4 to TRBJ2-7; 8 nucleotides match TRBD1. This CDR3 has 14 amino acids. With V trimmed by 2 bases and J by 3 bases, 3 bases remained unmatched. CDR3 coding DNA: TGTGCCAGCAGTTTAACGGGACAGGACTACGAGCAGTACTTC. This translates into CASSLTGQDYEQYF.

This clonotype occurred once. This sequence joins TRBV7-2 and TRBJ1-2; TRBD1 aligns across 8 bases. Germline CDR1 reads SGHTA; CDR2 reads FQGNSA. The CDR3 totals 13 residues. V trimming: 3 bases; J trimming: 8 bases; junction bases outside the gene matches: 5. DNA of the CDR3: TGTGCCAGCAGCTTTTCAGGGGGCGAAGGCTACACCTTC. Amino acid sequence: CASSFSGGEGYTF.

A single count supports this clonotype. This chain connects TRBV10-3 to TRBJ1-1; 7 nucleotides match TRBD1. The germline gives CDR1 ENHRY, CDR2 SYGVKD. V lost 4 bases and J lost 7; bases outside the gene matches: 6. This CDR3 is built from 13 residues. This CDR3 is CAISATGTVEAFF. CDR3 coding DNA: TGTGCCATCAGTGCGACAGGGACAGTTGAAGCTTTCTTT.

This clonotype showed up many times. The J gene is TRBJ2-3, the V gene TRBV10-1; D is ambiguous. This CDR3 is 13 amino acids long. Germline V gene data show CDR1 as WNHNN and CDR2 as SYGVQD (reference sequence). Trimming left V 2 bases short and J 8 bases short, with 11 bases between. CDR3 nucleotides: TGCGCCAGCAGTGAGGTGCTCCCGGGTACGCAGTATTTT. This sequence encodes CASSEVLPGTQYF.

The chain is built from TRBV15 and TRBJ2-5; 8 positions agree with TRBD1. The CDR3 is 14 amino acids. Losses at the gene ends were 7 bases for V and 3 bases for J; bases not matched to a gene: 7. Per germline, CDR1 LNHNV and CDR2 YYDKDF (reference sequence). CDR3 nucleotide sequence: TGTGCCACCAACGCCAGGGGGCCAAAAGAGACCCAGTACTTC. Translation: CATNARGPKETQYF.

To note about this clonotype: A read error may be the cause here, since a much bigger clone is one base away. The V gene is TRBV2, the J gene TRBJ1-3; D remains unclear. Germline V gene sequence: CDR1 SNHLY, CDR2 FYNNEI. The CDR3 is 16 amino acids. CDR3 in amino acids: CASSDWVRTAGKTIYF. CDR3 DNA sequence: TGTGCCAGCAGTGACTGGGTCAGGACGGCTGGAAAGACCATATATTTT.